One sample yielded the 26 T cell receptor beta chains listed below, sequenced in a study of siplizumab effects on memory and regulatory T cells. Only in-frame clones appear in the TCRdb table, and some are missing; sequencing was by immunoSEQ multiplex PCR. The sample shows 90,000 to 140,000 clones, 90% to 95% of them seen only once. Specimen: CD4+ T cells sorted from blood. The receptors shown here come from a human donor in good health.

V usage is TRBV6-4 and J usage is TRBJ2-6; D not certain. CDR3 length equals 14 residues. V was trimmed by 6 bases and J by 0 bases, leaving 6 bases between them. Germline V gene data show CDR1 as MRHNA and CDR2 as SNTAGT. The CDR3 DNA sequence: TGTGCCAGCAGAGATTTCTCTGGGGCCAACGTCCTGACTTTC. Translation gives CASRDFSGANVLTF.

The chain uses TRBV6-5 and TRBJ1-2; D is possibly TRBD1 (5 bases). V was shortened by 1 base and J by 6 bases, with 9 bases between the two germline ends. CDR1 and CDR2 from the germline V gene are MNHEY and SVGAGI. The CDR3 covers 13 residues. The CDR3 is CASSYLMGDGYTF. The CDR3 bases are TGTGCCAGCAGTTACTTGATGGGGGATGGCTACACCTTC.

This chain links TRBV27 with TRBJ2-7; D remains ambiguous. V was clipped by 3 bases and J by 3 bases, with 15 bases between them. This CDR3 region has 15 residues. Per the germline V gene, CDR1 is MNHEY and CDR2 is SMNVEV (reference sequence). CDR3 in amino acids: CASSLGSYPDYEQYF. In DNA, the CDR3 is TGTGCCAGCAGTTTGGGTTCTTATCCAGACTACGAGCAGTACTTC.

For the CDR3, the DNA is TGTGCCAGCAGTGAAATAGGACGGGGGAGCAATCAGCCCCAGCATTTT. Protein product: CASSEIGRGSNQPQHF. This chain connects TRBV6-1 to TRBJ1-5, with TRBD1 as a possible D gene (5 bases). V was pared by 2 bases and J by 1 base, with 12 bases between. The CDR3 contains 16 residues. CDR1 is MNHNS and CDR2 is SASEGT in the germline V gene.

The DNA of the CDR3 is TGTGCCAGCAGCTTAGGGGGGAGCACCGGGGAGCTGTTTTTT. Its translation is CASSLGGSTGELFF. This chain uses TRBV11-3 with TRBJ2-2, with D possibly being TRBD1 or TRBD2 (5 bases each). This CDR3 is built from 14 residues. Germline V gene sequence: CDR1 SGHNT, CDR2 YENEEA. Trimming pared 1 base from V and 4 bases from J, leaving 7 bases between. The whole variable domain, remainder taken from reference TRBV11-3 and TRBJ2-2, is EAGVVQSPRYKIIEKKQPVAFWCNPISGHNTLYWYLQNLGQGPELLIRYENEEAVDDSQLPKDRFSAERLKGVDSTLKIQPAELGDSAVYLCASSLGGSTGELFFGEGSRLTVL.

This chain links TRBV27 with TRBJ2-1; 8 bases fit TRBD2. Germline lookup yields CDR1 MNHEY and CDR2 SMNVEV (reference sequence). Losses at the gene ends were 6 bases for V and 12 bases for J; bases not matched to a gene: 25. The CDR3 is made up of 18 amino acids. CDR3 sequence (DNA): TGTGCCAGCAGCCTCAAGCCGGGGGCCAGCGGGGGTACAATGATGCAGTTCTTC. The encoded protein is CASSLKPGASGGTMMQFF.

The chain is built from TRBV5-1 and TRBJ1-4; perhaps TRBD1 as D (6 bases). V was trimmed by 4 bases and J by 1 base, leaving 11 bases between them. Germline loops: CDR1 SGHRS, CDR2 YFSETQ. The CDR3 loop spans 15 amino acids. The CDR3 DNA sequence: TGCGCCAGCAGCCGGACAGTTCTAACTAATGAAAAACTGTTTTTT. This translates into CASSRTVLTNEKLFF.

This rearrangement joins TRBV15 to TRBJ1-1, with D perhaps matching TRBD1 (6 bases). V lost 1 base to trimming and J lost 1 base, with 13 bases between them. There are 16 residues in the CDR3. Per germline, CDR1 LNHNV and CDR2 YYDKDF (reference sequence). Written as DNA, the CDR3 is TGTGCCACCAGCAGAGCCACAGGGCGGGGGAACACTGAAGCTTTCTTT. Encoded protein: CATSRATGRGNTEAFF.

The V gene is TRBV6-5, the J gene TRBJ2-1; the match to TRBD2 covers 7 bases. Germline assignment: CDR1 MNHEY and CDR2 SVGAGI. The length of the CDR3 is 13 residues. V shed 5 bases, J shed 3 bases, and the junction held 1 base outside the gene matches. The chain's CDR3 is CASSGGDYNEQFF. The CDR3 DNA sequence: TGTGCCAGCAGTGGGGGGGACTACAATGAGCAGTTCTTC.

The chain couples TRBV13 to TRBJ2-1, with D perhaps TRBD1 (6 bases). Germline CDR1 is PRHDT and CDR2 is FYEKMQ (reference sequence). The CDR3 loop spans 15 amino acids. V was shortened by 1 base and J by 6 bases, with 13 bases between the two germline ends. The CDR3: CASSLVGAGVNEQFF. Written as DNA, the CDR3 is TGTGCCAGCAGCTTAGTCGGGGCAGGGGTCAATGAGCAGTTCTTC.

This sequence joins TRBV30 and TRBJ2-3; no definite D call. This CDR3 has 11 residues. Germline-derived CDR1 and CDR2 are GTSNPN and SVGIG (reference sequence). V was clipped by 5 bases and J by 6 bases, with 9 bases between them. The CDR3 sequence is CAWDLGDTQYF. DNA of the CDR3: TGTGCCTGGGATCTGGGGGATACGCAGTATTTT.

This clone was found a few times. CDR3 protein: CASSPQGAGAFF. The CDR3 DNA follows: TGTGCCAGCAGTCCACAGGGGGCGGGAGCTTTCTTT. V is TRBV6-6 and J is TRBJ1-1; TRBD1 agrees at 9 bases. This CDR3 has 12 amino acids. V trimming: 5 bases; J trimming: 10 bases; junction bases outside the gene matches: 5. Germline CDR1 and CDR2: MNHNY and SVGAGI (reference sequence).

This rearrangement joins TRBV5-1 to TRBJ2-7, with D possibly being TRBD1 (9 bases). Germline V gives CDR1 SGHRS, CDR2 YFSETQ. CDR3 size: 16 residues. Trimming left V 4 bases short and J 3 bases short, with 20 bases between. The chain's CDR3 is CASSPTGGTSFYEQYF. The CDR3 bases are TGCGCCAGCAGCCCGACAGGGGGGACTAGTTTCTACGAGCAGTACTTC.

The gene calls are TRBV7-9 and TRBJ2-5; 7 nucleotides align to TRBD2. This CDR3 spans 16 amino acids. V lost 2 bases to trimming and J lost 1 base; unmatched junction nucleotides: 7. CDR1 SEHNR and CDR2 FQNEAQ come from the germline V gene (reference sequence). The CDR3: CASSLTGGGRQETQYF. The CDR3 coding sequence is TGTGCCAGCAGCTTAACCGGCGGGGGACGCCAAGAGACCCAGTACTTC.

This clone appeared a single time. V usage is TRBV7-8 and J usage is TRBJ2-3; TRBD1 agrees at 8 bases. J gave up 8 bases and V 4 bases, and 14 bases lay outside the gene matches. The CDR3 is 16 amino acids. Germline V lookup: CDR1 SGHVS, CDR2 FQNEAQ. The CDR3 spells CASSSAGTGGRVTQYF. The CDR3 DNA follows: TGTGCCAGCAGCTCTGCGGGGACAGGAGGGCGGGTTACGCAGTATTTT.

The genes are TRBV5-1 and TRBJ2-1, with D perhaps matching TRBD1 (5 bases). V was shortened by 0 bases and J by 0 bases, with 7 bases between the two germline ends. Per germline, CDR1 SGHRS and CDR2 YFSETQ. The CDR3 length is 15 residues. The DNA for the CDR3 is TGCGCCAGCAGCTTGGACAGGAGCTCCTACAATGAGCAGTTCTTC. Translated: CASSLDRSSYNEQFF.

The gene calls are TRBV4-1 and TRBJ1-4; 10 bases agree with TRBD1. Trimming took 2 bases from V and 3 from J; bases not matched to a gene: 9. CDR1 MGHRA and CDR2 YSYEKL come from the germline V gene. The CDR3 spans 18 residues. The CDR3 nucleotides are TGCGCCAGCAGCCAAACCCGGGACAGGGGTGTTGCTAATGAAAAACTGTTTTTT. Protein product: CASSQTRDRGVANEKLFF.

This chain links TRBV11-3 with TRBJ2-3; 7 bases agree with TRBD1. Germline CDR1 is SGHNT and CDR2 is YENEEA. This CDR3 has 14 amino acids. The V segment lost 9 bases and the J segment 2 bases; nucleotides outside the gene matches: 8. The CDR3 loop reads CASLGGAYTDTQYF. In DNA form, the CDR3 reads TGTGCCAGTCTAGGGGGCGCCTACACAGATACGCAGTATTTT. Using reference TRBV11-3 and TRBJ2-3 for the parts outside the CDR3, the full variable domain is EAGVVQSPRYKIIEKKQPVAFWCNPISGHNTLYWYLQNLGQGPELLIRYENEEAVDDSQLPKDRFSAERLKGVDSTLKIQPAELGDSAVYLCASLGGAYTDTQYFGPGTRLTVL.

This chain uses TRBV14 with TRBJ1-4; D gene ambiguous. V was shortened by 3 bases and J by 4 bases, with 9 bases between the two germline ends. This CDR3 comprises 14 residues. Per the germline V gene, CDR1 is SGHDN and CDR2 is FVKESK. The CDR3 spells CASSHTFFNEKLFF. The CDR3 coding sequence is TGTGCCAGCAGCCATACGTTCTTTAATGAAAAACTGTTTTTT.

This rearrangement joins TRBV5-4 to TRBJ2-3; D call uncertain. CDR1 and CDR2 from the germline V gene are SGHNT and YYREEE (reference sequence). CDR3 size: 13 residues. V was trimmed by 4 bases and J by 4 bases, leaving 10 bases between them. As DNA, the CDR3 is TGTGCCAGCAGCCTCTACAAGGCAGATACGCAGTATTTT. Its translation is CASSLYKADTQYF.

This clone was counted between two and nine times. This chain joins TRBV30 and TRBJ1-1; D is uncertain. The CDR3 is made up of 13 amino acids. The germline V and J ends were trimmed by 4 bases and 0 bases, with 9 bases remaining between them. Germline V gene lookup returns CDR1 GTSNPN and CDR2 SVGIG (reference sequence). The CDR3: CAWTKTVNTEAFF. The CDR3 DNA sequence: TGTGCCTGGACCAAGACTGTGAACACTGAAGCTTTCTTT.

V gene TRBV21-1 combines with J gene TRBJ2-2; TRBD1 is the table's D call and was not checked against the DNA. TRBV21-1 represents a pseudogene. This CDR3 region has 18 residues. CDR3 region: CARLGAGDHSPYTGELFF. The CDR3 nucleotides read TGTGCCCGTCTAGGGGCAGGGGACCATTCTCCTTACACCGGGGAGCTGTTTTTT.

As DNA, the CDR3 is TGTGCCAGTAGTATGTCCGGGGTGTGGACCTACGAGCAGTACTTC. Its protein is CASSMSGVWTYEQYF. The rearrangement joins TRBV19 to TRBJ2-7; a possible D gene is TRBD2 (5 bases). CDR1 is LNHDA and CDR2 is SQIVND in the germline V gene (reference sequence). This CDR3 region has 15 residues. V shed 3 bases and J shed 2 bases, with 14 bases lying between them.

The chain links TRBV5-6 to TRBJ2-7; weak D call: TRBD1 (7 bases). Germline lookup yields CDR1 SGHDT and CDR2 YYEEEE. The CDR3 length is 16 residues. Trimming removed 0 bases from V and 3 bases from J, with 16 bases in between. The chain's CDR3 is CASSLARGAQFYEQYF. For the CDR3, the DNA is TGTGCCAGCAGCTTGGCCAGGGGGGCTCAATTCTACGAGCAGTACTTC.

This clone was detected only once. This chain joins TRBV18 and TRBJ2-1; TRBD1 or TRBD2 may be the D gene (5 bases each). CDR3 length: 14 residues. CDR1 is KGHSH, CDR2 LQKENI, per germline. Trimming removed 2 bases from V and 6 bases from J, with 11 bases in between. The CDR3 here is CASSPYTGPNEQFF. CDR3 in DNA: TGTGCCAGCTCACCATACACGGGACCCAATGAGCAGTTCTTC. Filled out from reference TRBV18 and TRBJ2-1, the complete variable domain reads NAGVMQNPRHLVRRRGQEARLRCSPMKGHSHVYWYRQLPEEGLKFMVYLQKENIIDESGMPKERFSAEFPKEGPSILRIQQVVRGDSAAYFCASSPYTGPNEQFFGPGTRLTVL.

The chain carries TRBV5-1 and TRBJ2-7; 14 positions agree with TRBD2. The CDR3 runs 17 residues. V dropped 4 bases and J dropped 0; count of bases not matched to a gene: 6. Germline V gives CDR1 SGHRS, CDR2 YFSETQ. The CDR3, as DNA: TGCGCCAGCAGCATAGGGACTAGCGGGAGTTTCTCCTACGAGCAGTACTTC. Amino acids: CASSIGTSGSFSYEQYF.